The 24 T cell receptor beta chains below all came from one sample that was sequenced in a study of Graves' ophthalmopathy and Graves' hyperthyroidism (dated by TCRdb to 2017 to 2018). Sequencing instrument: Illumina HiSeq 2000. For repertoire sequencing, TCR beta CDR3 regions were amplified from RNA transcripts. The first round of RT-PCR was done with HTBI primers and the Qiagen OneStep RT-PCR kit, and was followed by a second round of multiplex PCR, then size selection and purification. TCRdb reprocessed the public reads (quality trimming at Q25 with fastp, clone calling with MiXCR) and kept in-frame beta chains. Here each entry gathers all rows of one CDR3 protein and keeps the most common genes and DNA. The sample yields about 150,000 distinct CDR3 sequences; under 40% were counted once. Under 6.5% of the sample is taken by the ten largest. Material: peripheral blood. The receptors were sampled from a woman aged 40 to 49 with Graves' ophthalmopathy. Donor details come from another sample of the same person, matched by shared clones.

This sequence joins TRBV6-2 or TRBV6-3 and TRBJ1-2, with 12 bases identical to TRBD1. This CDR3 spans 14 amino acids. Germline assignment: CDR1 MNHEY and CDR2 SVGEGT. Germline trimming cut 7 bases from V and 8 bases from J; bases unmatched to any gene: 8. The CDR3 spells CASTPGTGGRGYTF. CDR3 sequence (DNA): TGTGCCAGCACCCCGGGGACAGGGGGCAGAGGCTACACCTTC.

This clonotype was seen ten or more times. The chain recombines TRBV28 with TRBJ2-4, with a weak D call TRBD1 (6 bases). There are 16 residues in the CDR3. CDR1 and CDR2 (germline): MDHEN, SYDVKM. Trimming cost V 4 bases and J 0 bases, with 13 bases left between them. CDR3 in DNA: TGTGCCAGCAGTTCGGCAGGGGCGGCAGCCAAAAACATTCAGTACTTC. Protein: CASSSAGAAAKNIQYF.

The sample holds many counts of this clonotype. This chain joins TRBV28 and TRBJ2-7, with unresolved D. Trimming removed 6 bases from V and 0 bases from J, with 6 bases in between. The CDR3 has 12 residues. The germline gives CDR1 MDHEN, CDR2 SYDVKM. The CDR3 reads CASRFSSYEQYF. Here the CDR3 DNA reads TGTGCCAGCAGGTTTAGCTCCTACGAGCAGTACTTC.

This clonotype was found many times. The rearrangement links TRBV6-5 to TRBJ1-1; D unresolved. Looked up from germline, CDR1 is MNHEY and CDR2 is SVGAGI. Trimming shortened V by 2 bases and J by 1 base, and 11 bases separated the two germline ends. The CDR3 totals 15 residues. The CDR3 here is CASSYHGIENTEAFF. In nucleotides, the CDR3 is TGTGCCAGCAGTTACCACGGAATTGAGAACACTGAAGCTTTCTTT.

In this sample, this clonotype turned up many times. CDR3 in amino acids: CASSFGLAGEETQYF. The CDR3 DNA is TGTGCCAGCAGCTTCGGACTAGCGGGAGAAGAGACCCAGTACTTC. The J gene is TRBJ2-5, the V gene TRBV7-4; 13 nucleotides line up with TRBD2. The CDR3 extends over 15 amino acids. Trimming cost V 3 bases and J 3 bases; bases outside gene matches: 1. Germline-derived CDR1 and CDR2 are SGHVT and SQSDAQ.

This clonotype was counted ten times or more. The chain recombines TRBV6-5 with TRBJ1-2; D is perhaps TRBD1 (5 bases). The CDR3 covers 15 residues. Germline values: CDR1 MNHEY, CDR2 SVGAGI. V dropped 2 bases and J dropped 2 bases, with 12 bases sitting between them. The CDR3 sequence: CASSYSVTENYGYTF. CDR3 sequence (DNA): TGTGCCAGCAGTTACAGTGTGACAGAGAACTATGGCTACACCTTC.

DNA of the CDR3: TGTGCCAGCAGGAACAGCGGGAGACTGAACGAGCAGTACTTC. The encoded protein is CASRNSGRLNEQYF. The rearrangement links TRBV12-3 or TRBV12-4 to TRBJ2-7; 8 bases align to TRBD2. V was clipped by 6 bases and J by 5 bases; unmatched bases: 9. The CDR3 sequence is 14 residues long.

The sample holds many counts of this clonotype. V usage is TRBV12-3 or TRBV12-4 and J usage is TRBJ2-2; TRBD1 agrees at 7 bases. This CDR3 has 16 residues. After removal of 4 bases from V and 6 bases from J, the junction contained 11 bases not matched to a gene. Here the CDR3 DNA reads TGTGCCAGCAGTTCCCCGGACAGGTTCATAGCCGGGGAGCTGTTTTTT. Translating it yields CASSSPDRFIAGELFF.

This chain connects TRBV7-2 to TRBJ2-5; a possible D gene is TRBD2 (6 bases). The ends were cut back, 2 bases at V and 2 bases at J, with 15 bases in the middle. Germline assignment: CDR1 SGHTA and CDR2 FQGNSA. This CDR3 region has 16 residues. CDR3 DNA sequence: TGTGCCAGCAGCTTACAGGCGCGGGGTTATCAAGAGACCCAGTACTTC. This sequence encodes CASSLQARGYQETQYF.

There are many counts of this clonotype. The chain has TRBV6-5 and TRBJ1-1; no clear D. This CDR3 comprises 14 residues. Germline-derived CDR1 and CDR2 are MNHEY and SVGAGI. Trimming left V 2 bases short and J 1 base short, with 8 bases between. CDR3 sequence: CASSYLPGNTEAFF. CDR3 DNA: TGTGCCAGCAGTTACCTACCCGGGAACACTGAAGCTTTCTTT.

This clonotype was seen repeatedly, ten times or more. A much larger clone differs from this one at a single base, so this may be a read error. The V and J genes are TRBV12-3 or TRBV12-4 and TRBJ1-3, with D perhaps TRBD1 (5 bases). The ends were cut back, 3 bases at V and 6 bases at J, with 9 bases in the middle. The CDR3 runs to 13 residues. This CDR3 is CASSFGGVNTIYF. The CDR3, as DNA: TGTGCCAGCAGTTTCGGGGGGGTAAACACCATATATTTT.

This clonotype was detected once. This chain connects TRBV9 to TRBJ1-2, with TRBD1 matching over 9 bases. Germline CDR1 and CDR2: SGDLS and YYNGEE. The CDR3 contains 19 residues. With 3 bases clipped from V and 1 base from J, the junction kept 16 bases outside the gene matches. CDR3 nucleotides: TGTGCCAGCAGCGGATATGATACACCGGGACAGGGACTTAACTATGGCTACACCTTC. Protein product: CASSGYDTPGQGLNYGYTF.

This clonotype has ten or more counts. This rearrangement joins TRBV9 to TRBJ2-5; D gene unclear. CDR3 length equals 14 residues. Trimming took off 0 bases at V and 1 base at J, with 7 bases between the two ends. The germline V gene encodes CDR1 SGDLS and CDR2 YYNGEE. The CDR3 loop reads CASSVGPRQETQYF. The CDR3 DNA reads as TGTGCCAGCAGCGTAGGACCGCGCCAAGAGACCCAGTACTTC.

The CDR3 DNA reads TGTGCCAGCAGTGTGCCCTCGGGAGAAAGCTCCTATAATTCACCCCTCCACTTT. This translates into CASSVPSGESSYNSPLHF. The V gene is TRBV28, the J gene TRBJ1-6; D is unresolved. Per the germline V gene, CDR1 is MDHEN and CDR2 is SYDVKM. The CDR3 runs to 18 residues. The V end was cut by 5 bases, the J end by 0 bases, with 17 bases between.

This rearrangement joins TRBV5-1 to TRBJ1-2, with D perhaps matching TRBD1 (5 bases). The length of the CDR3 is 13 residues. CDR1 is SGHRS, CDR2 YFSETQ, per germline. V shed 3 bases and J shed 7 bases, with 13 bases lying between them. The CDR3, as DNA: TGCGCCAGCAGCTACTCCAGGGAGGGTGGCTACACCTTC. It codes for CASSYSREGGYTF.

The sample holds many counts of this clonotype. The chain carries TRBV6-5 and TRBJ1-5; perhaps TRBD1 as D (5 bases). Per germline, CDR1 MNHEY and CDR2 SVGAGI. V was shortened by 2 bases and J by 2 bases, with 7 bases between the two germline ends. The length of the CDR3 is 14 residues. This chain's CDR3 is CASSYGGGNQPQHF. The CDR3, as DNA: TGTGCCAGCAGTTACGGGGGGGGCAATCAGCCCCAGCATTTT.

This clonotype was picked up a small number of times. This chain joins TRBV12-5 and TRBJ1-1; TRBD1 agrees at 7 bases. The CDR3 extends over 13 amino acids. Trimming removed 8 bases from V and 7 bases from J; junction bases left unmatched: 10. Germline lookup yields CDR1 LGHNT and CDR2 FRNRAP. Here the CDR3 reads CASRLTGNHEAFF. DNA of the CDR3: TGTGCTAGTCGCTTGACAGGGAACCATGAAGCTTTCTTT. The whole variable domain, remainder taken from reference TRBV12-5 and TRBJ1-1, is DARVTQTPRHKVTEMGQEVTMRCQPILGHNTVFWYRQTMMQGLELLAYFRNRAPLDDSGMPKDRFSAEMPDATLATLKIQPSEPRDSAVYFCASRLTGNHEAFFGQGTRLTVV.

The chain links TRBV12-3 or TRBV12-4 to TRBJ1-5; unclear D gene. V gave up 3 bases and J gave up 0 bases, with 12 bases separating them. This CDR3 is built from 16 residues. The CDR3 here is CASSLEVLYSNQPQHF. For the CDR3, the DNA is TGTGCCAGCAGTTTGGAGGTACTCTATAGCAATCAGCCCCAGCATTTT.

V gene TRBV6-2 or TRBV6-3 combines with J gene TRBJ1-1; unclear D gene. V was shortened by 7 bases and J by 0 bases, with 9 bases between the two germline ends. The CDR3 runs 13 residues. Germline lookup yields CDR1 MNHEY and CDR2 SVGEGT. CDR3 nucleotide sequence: TGTGCCAGCACTATCGGGCTGAACACTGAAGCTTTCTTT. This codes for CASTIGLNTEAFF.

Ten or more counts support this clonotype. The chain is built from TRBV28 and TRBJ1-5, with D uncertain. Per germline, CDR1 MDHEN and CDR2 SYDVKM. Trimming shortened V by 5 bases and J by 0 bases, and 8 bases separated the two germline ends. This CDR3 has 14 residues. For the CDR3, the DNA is TGTGCCAGCAGTCGGACGGATAGCAATCAGCCCCAGCATTTT. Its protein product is CASSRTDSNQPQHF.

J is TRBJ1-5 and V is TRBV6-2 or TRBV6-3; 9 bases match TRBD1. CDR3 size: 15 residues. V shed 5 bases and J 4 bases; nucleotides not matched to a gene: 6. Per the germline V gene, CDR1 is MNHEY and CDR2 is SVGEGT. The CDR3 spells CASSLTGGANQPQHF. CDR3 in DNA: TGTGCCAGCAGTCTAACAGGGGGCGCAAATCAGCCCCAGCATTTT.

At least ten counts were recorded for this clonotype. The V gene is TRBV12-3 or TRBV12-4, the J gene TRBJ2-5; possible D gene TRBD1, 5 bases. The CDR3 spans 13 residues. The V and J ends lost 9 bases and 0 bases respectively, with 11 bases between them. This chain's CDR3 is CASSRAYQETQYF. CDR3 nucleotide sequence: TGTGCCAGTTCCAGGGCGTACCAAGAGACCCAGTACTTC.

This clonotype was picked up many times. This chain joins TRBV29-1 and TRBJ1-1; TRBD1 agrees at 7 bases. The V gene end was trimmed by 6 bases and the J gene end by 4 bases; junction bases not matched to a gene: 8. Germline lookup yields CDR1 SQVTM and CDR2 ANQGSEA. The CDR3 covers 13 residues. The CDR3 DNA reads TGCAGCGTGACAGGGAGGGTGAGCACTGAAGCTTTCTTT. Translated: CSVTGRVSTEAFF.

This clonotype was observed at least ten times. DNA of the CDR3: TGTGCCAGCAGCCAACCCCGGCAAGACGGGGCCCAGTACTTC. Protein product: CASSQPRQDGAQYF. The V and J genes are TRBV6-2 or TRBV6-3 and TRBJ2-5; the D gene is possibly TRBD2 (5 bases). Germline CDR1 reads MNHEY; CDR2 reads SVGEGT. The CDR3 is 14 residues long. V dropped 6 bases and J dropped 9 bases, with 20 bases sitting between them.